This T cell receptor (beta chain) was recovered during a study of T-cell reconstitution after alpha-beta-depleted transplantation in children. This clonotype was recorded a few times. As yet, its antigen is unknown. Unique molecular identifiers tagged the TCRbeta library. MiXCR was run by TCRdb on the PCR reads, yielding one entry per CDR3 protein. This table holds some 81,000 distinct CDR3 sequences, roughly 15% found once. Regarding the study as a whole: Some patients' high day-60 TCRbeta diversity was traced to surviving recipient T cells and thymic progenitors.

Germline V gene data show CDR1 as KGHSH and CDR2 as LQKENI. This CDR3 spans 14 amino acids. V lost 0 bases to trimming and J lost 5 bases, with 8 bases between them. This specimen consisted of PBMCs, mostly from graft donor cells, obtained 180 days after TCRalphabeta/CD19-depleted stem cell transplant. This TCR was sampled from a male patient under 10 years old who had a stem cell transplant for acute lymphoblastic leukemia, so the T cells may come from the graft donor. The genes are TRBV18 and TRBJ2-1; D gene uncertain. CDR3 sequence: CASSPPNGHNEQFF. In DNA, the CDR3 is TGTGCCAGCTCACCACCGAATGGACACAATGAGCAGTTCTTC.